This T cell receptor beta chain comes out of a study of beta chain features in type 1 diabetes (dated by TCRdb to between 2017 and 2018). At the level of the whole study: Mean age, gender distribution, total cell number and subset yield did not differ between patients and healthy donors. A total of 85 million to 110 million sorted cells were examined across all samples, and RNA yield correlated strongly with the number of cells per subset. In the study, TCRB repertoires of sorted circulating CD4+ T cell subsets from recently diagnosed type 1 diabetes patients were compared with those of matched healthy donors. Regulatory and stem cell-like memory subsets were isolated from only 8 patients and about eight healthy donors, whereas naive and central memory subsets came from all 30 or so donors. What the authors observed across the whole study: PCR may preferentially amplify shorter templates, but because patient and control samples were amplified and corrected together, any resulting skew would affect both groups equally. Patients with type 1 diabetes made fewer insertions and deleted more nucleotides at VDJ recombination sites, implying thymic rearrangement abnormalities. Naive, central memory and regulatory TCRB repertoires appeared to be more similar among patients than among healthy donors. HLA sub-analyses involved small numbers of individuals, so any influence of HLA type on TCRB rearrangement remained unresolved. Sequencing cDNA rather than genomic DNA could over-represent highly expressing activated cells, although activation and CD3 levels did not differ between groups. Type 1 diabetes patients showed a moderate but significant shortening of TCRB CDR3 length in all four CD4+ subsets.

The High Capacity cDNA Reverse Transcription Kit was used to reverse transcribe all of the isolated RNA, meaning that expressed TCRB transcripts were what got sequenced. Deep immunoSEQ sequencing was applied to naive, central memory and regulatory T cell samples, giving an average of approximately 3.8 million total reads per sample. Sorted cells were lysed in RLT buffer and RNA was extracted with DNase-treated RNeasy Micro or Mini kits, depending on cell number. To prevent cross-contamination, each cell subset was processed individually, whereas patient and healthy donor samples were processed jointly. TCRB sequences were amplified from cDNA with the immunoSEQ multiplex PCR, producing 87-bp fragments spanning the CDR3 region. The amplicons were sequenced using the Illumina HiSeq platform. The source study handled its data this way. PCR bias was corrected computationally using synthetic template baselines, and reads within Hamming distance 2 were collapsed, with unmergeable singletons discarded. Reads were aligned to IMGT to assign V, D and J genes, CDR3 length, and insertions or deletions at six rearrangement sites. Within each subset, clonotype counts were normalized to sorted cell number, and only after that were true diversity and Gini coefficients computed with the tcR R package. The overlap coefficient, calculated on TCRB nucleotide sequences, was used to quantify repertoire sharing. Out-of-frame TCRB sequences from naive cells were analyzed as a proxy for the pre-selection repertoire. What TCRdb holds here is the immuneACCESS table cut down to in-frame rearrangements. Part of the clones is not present; checked against another copy, under half of the missing clones reflect an unresolved V gene, and the others are unexplained. That table furnishes V, J and clone size, whereas the DNA furnished D and trimming. A total of approximately 380,000 clones appear in this sample, roughly 16% of them only once. The top ten hold under 0.02% of the sample.

Each donor gave one peripheral blood draw, averaging approximately 0.11 L, which was collected into heparinised tubes. Using a panel that included CD45RO, CCR7, CD25, CD127, CD95 and CD27, naive, central memory, regulatory and stem cell-like memory CD4+ T cells were sorted on a BD FACSAria II. Every sorted population had a purity above 95%. PBMCs were isolated right away by Lymphoprep density gradient centrifugation and were stained directly, without culture. So that batch effects would be minimized, each experiment stained and sorted samples in pairs, pairing one healthy donor with one patient. For this clone: Its antigen remains unidentified. One base away there is no much larger clone; base qualities are not given.

Including cysteine and phenylalanine, the CDR3 has 13 amino acids. Only CDR3 DNA is held: 39 bases, read in frame from base 1. V and J are truncated by 6 bases and 5 bases respectively, leaving an intervening sequence of 15 bases. The germline V gene yields SQVTM for CDR1 and ANQGSEA for CDR2. This TCR derives from a woman in her late teens or twenties in good health. This sequence uses TRBV29-1 and TRBJ2-3, with TRBD2 tentatively as D gene (5 bases match). The sequenced material came from naive CD4+ T cells from blood. Reading the label with the study, this specimen's cell subset or site is: true naive CD4+ T cells. The encoded CDR3 is CSVLEDSLDTQYF. The bases are TGCAGCGTCTTAGAGGACTCCCTAGATACGCAGTATTTT.